A single sample is the source of the 10 T cell receptor beta chains below, sequenced in a study of cytomegalovirus exposure and HLA in healthy donors. PCR employed 60 Vbeta and 13 Jbeta primers. Clones were sequenced by immunoSEQ multiplex PCR, and TCRdb holds only the in-frame ones, with some missing. The table has 100,000 or so clones, about four fifths seen once. The sequencing sample was made of PBMCs. The source of these receptors is a man under 40 in good health and CMV-seronegative.

This rearrangement joins TRBV7-8 to TRBJ2-1, with 8 bases aligning to TRBD2. Germline CDR1 is SGHVS and CDR2 is FQNEAQ. The V segment lost 5 bases and the J segment 0 bases; nucleotides outside the gene matches: 9. CDR3 length equals 17 residues. Written as DNA, the CDR3 is TGTGCCAGCAGCACCCCCCGTAGCGGGATCTCCTACAATGAGCAGTTCTTC. Residues: CASSTPRSGISYNEQFF. The full variable domain, its missing parts supplied by reference TRBV7-8 and TRBJ2-1, is GAGVSQSPRYKVAKRGQDVALRCDPISGHVSLFWYQQALGQGPEFLTYFQNEAQLDKSGLPSDRFFAERPEGSVSTLKIQRTQQEDSAVYLCASSTPRSGISYNEQFFGPGTRLTVL.

The chain combines TRBV5-1 with TRBJ2-5; D possibly corresponds to TRBD2 (5 bases). Per the germline V gene, CDR1 is SGHRS and CDR2 is YFSETQ. V shed 3 bases and J shed 3 bases, with 15 bases lying between them. The CDR3 runs to 15 residues. The CDR3 protein is CASSSPPLGEETQYF. CDR3 nucleotide sequence: TGCGCCAGCAGCTCTCCCCCCCTCGGGGAAGAGACCCAGTACTTC.

V usage is TRBV25-1 and J usage is TRBJ1-1; 7 bases fit TRBD1. V dropped 6 bases and J dropped 0; count of bases not matched to a gene: 4. The CDR3 runs to 14 residues. Germline V gene lookup returns CDR1 MGHDK and CDR2 SYGVNS. Here the CDR3 reads CASSETGMNTEAFF. The CDR3 DNA sequence: TGTGCCAGCAGCGAGACAGGGATGAACACTGAAGCTTTCTTT.

The V and J genes are TRBV6-4 and TRBJ2-1, with 11 bases lining up with TRBD2. This CDR3 contains 17 residues. Germline loops: CDR1 MRHNA, CDR2 SNTAGT. V lost 5 bases, J lost 0 bases, and 6 bases stayed unmatched. The chain's CDR3 is CASSRLAGGRSYNEQFF. CDR3 sequence (DNA): TGTGCCAGCAGTAGGCTAGCGGGGGGCCGCTCCTACAATGAGCAGTTCTTC.

This clone turned up a few times. The chain combines TRBV6-5 with TRBJ2-5; 9 bases are a match to TRBD2. Matching the DNA end better, TRBJ2-7 makes the J call doubtful. The CDR3 length is 14 residues. Germline V gene sequence: CDR1 MNHEY, CDR2 SVGAGI. The CDR3 region has the DNA TGTGCCAGCAGCAGAGCGGGAGGTCGGGTCGAGCAGTACTTC. This gives the protein CASSRAGGRVEQYF.

The chain carries TRBV11-2 and TRBJ2-7, with D tentatively TRBD1 (5 bases). Germline V gene data show CDR1 as SGHAT and CDR2 as FQNNGV. V was clipped by 4 bases and J by 3 bases, with 13 bases between them. The CDR3 runs to 14 residues. CDR3 sequence: CASSSEDIGYEQYF. DNA of the CDR3: TGTGCCAGCAGCTCAGAGGACATCGGCTACGAGCAGTACTTC.

V usage is TRBV19 and J usage is TRBJ2-7, with D maybe TRBD2 (7 bases). The germline CDR1 and CDR2 sequences are LNHDA and SQIVND (reference sequence). V lost 4 bases and J 0 bases, leaving 16 bases between the germline ends. The CDR3 runs to 16 residues. CDR3 region: CASSKKRGGSSYEQYF. The CDR3 DNA is TGTGCCAGTAGTAAGAAGAGGGGGGGGAGCTCCTACGAGCAGTACTTC.

This sequence joins TRBV18 and TRBJ2-1; 8 nucleotides agree with TRBD2. Trimming at V came to 1 base and at J to 5 bases, leaving 1 base not matched to a gene. Germline assignment: CDR1 KGHSH and CDR2 LQKENI. The CDR3 length is 14 residues. DNA of the CDR3: TGTGCCAGCTCACCACAACTAGCGGACAATGAGCAGTTCTTC. Translating gives CASSPQLADNEQFF.

V and J are TRBV5-4 and TRBJ2-7, with TRBD1 identical over 12 bases. This CDR3 spans 20 amino acids. The germline V gene encodes CDR1 SGHNT and CDR2 YYREEE (reference sequence). With V trimmed by 4 bases and J by 2 bases, 19 bases remained unmatched. In DNA form, the CDR3 reads TGTGCCAGCAGCCCACCGCGACGGGACAGGGGGCAAATACTGGCCTACGAGCAGTACTTC. As protein: CASSPPRRDRGQILAYEQYF.

The rearrangement joins TRBV10-3 to TRBJ2-7, with 11 bases that match TRBD1. Germline-derived CDR1 and CDR2 are ENHRY and SYGVKD. This CDR3 region has 14 residues. V gave up 7 bases and J gave up 2 bases; unmatched junction bases: 4. CDR3 DNA sequence: TGTGCCATCACAAGGGGACAGGGGGCCTACGAGCAGTACTTC. Residues: CAITRGQGAYEQYF.